One TCR beta chain is described in this entry. The V end was cut by 5 bases, the J end by 2 bases, with 11 bases between. Germline loops: CDR1 SGHTA, CDR2 FQGNSA. The CDR3 has 14 residues. All of the isolated RNA was reverse transcribed, so expressed TCRB transcripts were sequenced. Profiling relied on immunoSEQ multiplex PCR, and the TCRdb table lists in-frame clones only, not all of them. The sample records a few hundred thousand clones, roughly 11% being singletons. This specimen belongs to a study of beta chain features in type 1 diabetes. The sequenced sample was naive CD4+ T cells from blood. The chain combines TRBV7-2 with TRBJ2-3; unclear D gene. This receptor was taken from a woman in her twenties or thirties in good health. CDR3: CASSPGAHTDTQYF. The CDR3 DNA is TGTGCCAGCAGCCCCGGAGCTCACACAGATACGCAGTATTTT.